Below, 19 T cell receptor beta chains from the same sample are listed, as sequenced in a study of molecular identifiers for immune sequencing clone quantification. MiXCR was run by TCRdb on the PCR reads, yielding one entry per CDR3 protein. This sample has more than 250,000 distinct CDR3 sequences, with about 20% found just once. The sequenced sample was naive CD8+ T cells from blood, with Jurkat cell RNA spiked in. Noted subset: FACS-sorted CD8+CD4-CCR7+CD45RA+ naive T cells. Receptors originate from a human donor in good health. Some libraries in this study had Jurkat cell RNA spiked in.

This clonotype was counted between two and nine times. Here the CDR3 DNA reads TGCGCCAGCAGCCAAGATCAGACTAGCGGCCTCACAGATACGCAGTATTTT. Protein product: CASSQDQTSGLTDTQYF. This chain connects TRBV4-1 to TRBJ2-3; 9 bases are shared with TRBD2. V dropped 0 bases and J dropped 2; count of bases not matched to a gene: 6. The CDR3 contains 17 residues. CDR1 and CDR2 from the germline V gene are MGHRA and YSYEKL.

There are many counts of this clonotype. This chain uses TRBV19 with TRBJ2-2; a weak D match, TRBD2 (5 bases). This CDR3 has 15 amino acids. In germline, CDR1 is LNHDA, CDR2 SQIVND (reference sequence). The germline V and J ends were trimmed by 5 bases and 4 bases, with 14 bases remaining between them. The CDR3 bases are TGTGCCAGTAGTTTCGGGGTCCGAGGCACCGGGGAGCTGTTTTTT. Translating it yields CASSFGVRGTGELFF.

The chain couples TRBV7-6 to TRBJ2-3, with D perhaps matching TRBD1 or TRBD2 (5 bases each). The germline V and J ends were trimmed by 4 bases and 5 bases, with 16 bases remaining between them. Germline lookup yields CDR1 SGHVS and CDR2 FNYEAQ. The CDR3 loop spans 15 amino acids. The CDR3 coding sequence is TGTGCCAGCAGCTCCCTTGGGGGTGGCGGAGATACGCAGTATTTT. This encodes CASSSLGGGGDTQYF.

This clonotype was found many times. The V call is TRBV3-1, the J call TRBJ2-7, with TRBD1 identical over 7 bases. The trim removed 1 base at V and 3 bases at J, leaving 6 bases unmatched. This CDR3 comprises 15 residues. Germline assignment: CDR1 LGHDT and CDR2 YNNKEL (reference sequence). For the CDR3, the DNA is TGTGCCAGCAGCCAAGGAGGACAGGCCAACTACGAGCAGTACTTC. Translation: CASSQGGQANYEQYF.

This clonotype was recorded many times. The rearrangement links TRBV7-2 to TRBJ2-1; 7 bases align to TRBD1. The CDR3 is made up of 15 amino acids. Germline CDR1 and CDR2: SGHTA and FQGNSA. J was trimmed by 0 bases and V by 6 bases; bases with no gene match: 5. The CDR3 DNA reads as TGTGCCAGCAGATGGGACAGCAGCTCCTACAATGAGCAGTTCTTC. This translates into CASRWDSSSYNEQFF.

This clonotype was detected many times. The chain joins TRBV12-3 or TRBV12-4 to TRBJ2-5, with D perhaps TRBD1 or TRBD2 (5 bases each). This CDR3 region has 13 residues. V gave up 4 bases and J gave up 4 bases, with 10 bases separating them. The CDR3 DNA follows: TGTGCCAGCAGTTCCGAGGGGAGAGAGACCCAGTACTTC. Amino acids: CASSSEGRETQYF.

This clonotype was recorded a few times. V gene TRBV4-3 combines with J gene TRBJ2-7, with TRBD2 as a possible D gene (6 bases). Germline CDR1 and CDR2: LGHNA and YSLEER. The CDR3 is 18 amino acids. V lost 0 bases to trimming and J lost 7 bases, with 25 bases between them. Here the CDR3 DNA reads TGCGCCAGCAGCCAAGATGAGGCCCCGGGACTCCGGTCTAGAGAGCAGTACTTC. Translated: CASSQDEAPGLRSREQYF.

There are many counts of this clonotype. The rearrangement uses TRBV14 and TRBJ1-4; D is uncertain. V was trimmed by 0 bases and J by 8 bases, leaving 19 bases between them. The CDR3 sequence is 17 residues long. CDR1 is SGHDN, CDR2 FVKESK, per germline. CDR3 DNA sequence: TGTGCCAGCAGCCAAGAAACAATCGGAGGGAATGAAGAAAAACTGTTTTTT. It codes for CASSQETIGGNEEKLFF.

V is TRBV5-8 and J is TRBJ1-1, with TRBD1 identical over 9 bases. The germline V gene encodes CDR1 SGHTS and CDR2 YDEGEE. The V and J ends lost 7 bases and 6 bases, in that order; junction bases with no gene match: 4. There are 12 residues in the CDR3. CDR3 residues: CASGTGLPEAFF. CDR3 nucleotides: TGTGCCAGCGGGACAGGGCTCCCTGAAGCTTTCTTT. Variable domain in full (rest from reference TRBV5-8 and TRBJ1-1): EAGVTQSPTHLIKTRGQQATLRCSPISGHTSVYWYQQALGLGLQFLLWYDEGEERNRGNFPPRFSGRQFPNYSSELNVNALELEDSALYLCASGTGLPEAFFGQGTRLTVV.

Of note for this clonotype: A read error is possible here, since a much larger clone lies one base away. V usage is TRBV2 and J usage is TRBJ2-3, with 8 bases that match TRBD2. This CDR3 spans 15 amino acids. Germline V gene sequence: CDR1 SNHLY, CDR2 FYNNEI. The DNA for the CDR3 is TGTGCCGGCAGTGAGACTAGCGTATTACAGGATACGCAGTATTTT. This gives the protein CAGSETSVLQDTQYF. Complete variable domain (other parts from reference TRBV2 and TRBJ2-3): EPEVTQTPSHQVTQMGQEVILRCVPISNHLYFYWYRQILGQKVEFLVSFYNNEISEKSEIFDDQFSVERPDGSNFTLKIRSTKLEDSAMYFCAGSETSVLQDTQYFGPGTRLTVL.

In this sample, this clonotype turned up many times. Here the CDR3 reads CASSRTENEQFF. DNA of the CDR3: TGTGCCAGCAGTAGGACCGAGAATGAGCAGTTCTTC. The chain couples TRBV27 to TRBJ2-1; D is undetermined. The CDR3 sequence is 12 residues long. Trimming took off 5 bases at V and 7 bases at J, with 9 bases between the two ends. The germline V gene has CDR1 MNHEY and CDR2 SMNVEV (reference sequence).

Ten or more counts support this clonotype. CDR3 nucleotides: TGTGCCAGCAGTTACTCAGGGGGACTCAATCAGCCCCAGCATTTT. The encoded protein is CASSYSGGLNQPQHF. This sequence joins TRBV6-5 and TRBJ1-5; a possible D gene is TRBD1 (6 bases). Per germline, CDR1 MNHEY and CDR2 SVGAGI. V gave up 0 bases and J gave up 3 bases, with 9 bases separating them. The CDR3 totals 15 residues.

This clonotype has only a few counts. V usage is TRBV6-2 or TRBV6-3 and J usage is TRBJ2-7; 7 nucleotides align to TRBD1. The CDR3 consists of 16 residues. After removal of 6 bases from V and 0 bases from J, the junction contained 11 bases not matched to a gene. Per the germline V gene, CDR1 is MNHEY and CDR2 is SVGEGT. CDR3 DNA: TGTGCCAGCAGCCACCCCCGGGACAGCCTCTCCTACGAGCAGTACTTC. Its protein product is CASSHPRDSLSYEQYF.

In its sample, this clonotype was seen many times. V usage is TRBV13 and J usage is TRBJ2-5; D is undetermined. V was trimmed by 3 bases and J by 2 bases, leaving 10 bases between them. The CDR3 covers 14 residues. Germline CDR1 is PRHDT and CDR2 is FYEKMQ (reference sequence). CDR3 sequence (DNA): TGTGCCAGCAGCTTCCAACACCAGCAAGAGACCCAGTACTTC. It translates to CASSFQHQQETQYF.

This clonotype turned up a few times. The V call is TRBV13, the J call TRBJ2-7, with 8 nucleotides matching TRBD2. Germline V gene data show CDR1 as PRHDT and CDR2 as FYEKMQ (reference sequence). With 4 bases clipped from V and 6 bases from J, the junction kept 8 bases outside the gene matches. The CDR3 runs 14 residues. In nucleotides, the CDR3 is TGTGCCAGCAGCTCTCCCGGGACTAGAAGCGAGCAGTACTTC. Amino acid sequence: CASSSPGTRSEQYF.

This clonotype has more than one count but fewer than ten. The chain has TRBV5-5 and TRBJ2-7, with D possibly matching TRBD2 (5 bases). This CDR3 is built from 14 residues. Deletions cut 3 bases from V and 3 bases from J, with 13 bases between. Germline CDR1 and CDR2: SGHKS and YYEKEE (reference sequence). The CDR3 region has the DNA TGTGCCAGCAGCTCTAGCCGTTCCAGCTACGAGCAGTACTTC. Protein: CASSSSRSSYEQYF.

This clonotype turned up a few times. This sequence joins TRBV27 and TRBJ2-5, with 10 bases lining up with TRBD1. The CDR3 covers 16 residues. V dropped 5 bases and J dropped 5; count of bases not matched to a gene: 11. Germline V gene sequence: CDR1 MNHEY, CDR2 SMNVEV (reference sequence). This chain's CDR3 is CASSAQTGGLTETQYF. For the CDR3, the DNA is TGTGCCAGCAGTGCCCAGACAGGGGGCTTAACGGAGACCCAGTACTTC.

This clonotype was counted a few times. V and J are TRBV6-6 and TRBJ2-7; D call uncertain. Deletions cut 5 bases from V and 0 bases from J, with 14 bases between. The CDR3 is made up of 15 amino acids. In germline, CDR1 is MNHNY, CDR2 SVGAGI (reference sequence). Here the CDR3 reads CASSGFRASSYEQYF. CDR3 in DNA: TGTGCCAGCAGTGGCTTCCGGGCGAGCTCCTACGAGCAGTACTTC.

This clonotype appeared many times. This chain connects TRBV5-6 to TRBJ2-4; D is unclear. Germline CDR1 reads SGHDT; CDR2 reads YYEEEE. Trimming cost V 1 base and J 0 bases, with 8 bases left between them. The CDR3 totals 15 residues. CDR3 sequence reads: CASSLTVLAKNIQYF. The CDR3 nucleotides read TGTGCCAGCAGCTTGACAGTACTAGCCAAAAACATTCAGTACTTC.